This entry lists 30 T cell receptor beta chains sequenced from one sample in a study of T cell responses to AZD1222 COVID-19 vaccine. Measured with immunoSEQ multiplex PCR; TCRdb has only the in-frame clones, and not every one. This table holds about 120,000 clones, around 90% found once. The sequencing used peripheral blood, collected on day 0 of AZD1222 vaccination. The receptors were gathered from an adult in good health.

The J gene is TRBJ1-2, the V gene TRBV12-5; D might be TRBD1 (6 bases). The CDR3 totals 13 residues. From germline, CDR1 is LGHNT and CDR2 FRNRAP. V dropped 6 bases and J dropped 3 bases, with 11 bases sitting between them. The CDR3 spells CASGPPGDYGYTF. CDR3 coding DNA: TGTGCTAGTGGGCCTCCAGGGGACTATGGCTACACCTTC.

The J gene is TRBJ2-7, the V gene TRBV4-1; D is uncertain. Germline V lookup: CDR1 MGHRA, CDR2 YSYEKL. The CDR3 is 13 amino acids. Trimming pared 0 bases from V and 4 bases from J, leaving 7 bases between. The CDR3 region has the DNA TGCGCCAGCAGCCAAGAGCCGAATTACGAGCAGTACTTC. This translates into CASSQEPNYEQYF.

The J gene is TRBJ1-5, the V gene TRBV20-1, with no clear D. Germline V gene data show CDR1 as DFQATT and CDR2 as SNEGSKA (reference sequence). The V gene lost 6 bases and the J gene lost 5 bases, with 8 bases spanning the gap. CDR3 size: 11 residues. In DNA, the CDR3 is TGCAGTGCGTTTGCCCATCAGCCCCAGCATTTT. Its protein product is CSAFAHQPQHF.

V and J are TRBV11-2 and TRBJ1-2, with a possible D match to TRBD1 (5 bases). The germline V gene encodes CDR1 SGHAT and CDR2 FQNNGV. The CDR3 length is 15 residues. V was shortened by 5 bases and J by 0 bases, with 13 bases between the two germline ends. The CDR3 loop is CASSRTGGSNYGYTF. The CDR3 coding sequence is TGTGCCAGCAGCCGTACGGGGGGATCTAACTATGGCTACACCTTC.

The chain carries TRBV6-1 and TRBJ1-5; D ambiguous. This CDR3 is 15 amino acids long. V was shortened by 3 bases and J by 1 base, with 10 bases between the two germline ends. Germline values: CDR1 MNHNS, CDR2 SASEGT. CDR3 residues: CASSEVAVSNQPQHF. CDR3 DNA: TGTGCCAGCAGTGAGGTGGCTGTAAGCAATCAGCCCCAGCATTTT.

This chain uses TRBV14 with TRBJ1-1; weak D call: TRBD1 (6 bases). V was trimmed by 3 bases and J by 4 bases, leaving 9 bases between them. Per the germline V gene, CDR1 is SGHDN and CDR2 is FVKESK. This CDR3 has 13 amino acids. The CDR3: CASSQGAFTEAFF. For the CDR3, the DNA is TGTGCCAGCAGCCAGGGGGCTTTCACTGAAGCTTTCTTT.

The DNA for the CDR3 is TGTGCCAGCAGTTTTTCCCGCAATCAGCCCCAGCATTTT. This gives the protein CASSFSRNQPQHF. The chain employs TRBV27 and TRBJ1-5; D unresolved. Trimming cost V 3 bases and J 2 bases, with 5 bases left between them. CDR3 length: 13 residues. Per the germline V gene, CDR1 is MNHEY and CDR2 is SMNVEV (reference sequence).

This chain links TRBV5-1 with TRBJ2-1; TRBD2 is a possible D gene (6 bases). This CDR3 is built from 13 residues. Germline CDR1 and CDR2: SGHRS and YFSETQ. The V and J ends lost 4 bases and 6 bases respectively, with 11 bases between them. CDR3 coding DNA: TGCGCCAGCAGCGCGGTCGGGGGCAATGAGCAGTTCTTC. This codes for CASSAVGGNEQFF.

V is TRBV6-2 or TRBV6-3 and J is TRBJ2-7, with 9 nucleotides matching TRBD1. The CDR3 covers 15 residues. The germline CDR1 and CDR2 sequences are MNHEY and SVGEGT. J was trimmed by 3 bases and V by 3 bases; bases with no gene match: 6. CDR3 DNA: TGTGCCAGCAGTTATCTGGGACAGGGTTTCTACGAGCAGTACTTC. This encodes CASSYLGQGFYEQYF.

The chain recombines TRBV2 with TRBJ1-5; D ambiguous. In germline, CDR1 is SNHLY, CDR2 FYNNEI. The CDR3 is made up of 13 amino acids. The germline V and J ends were trimmed by 4 bases and 6 bases, with 10 bases remaining between them. The DNA of the CDR3 is TGTGCCAGCAGTGCCTTAGGGAGTCAGCCCCAGCATTTT. It yields the protein CASSALGSQPQHF. Together with reference TRBV2 and TRBJ1-5, the CDR3 gives the full variable domain: EPEVTQTPSHQVTQMGQEVILRCVPISNHLYFYWYRQILGQKVEFLVSFYNNEISEKSEIFDDQFSVERPDGSNFTLKIRSTKLEDSAMYFCASSALGSQPQHFGDGTRLSIL.

V is TRBV7-6 and J is TRBJ1-6; perhaps TRBD1 as D (6 bases). The CDR3 loop spans 15 amino acids. V was pared by 5 bases and J by 8 bases, with 16 bases between. CDR1 is SGHVS and CDR2 is FNYEAQ in the germline V gene. The CDR3 here is CASSKTGYRDSPLHF. DNA of the CDR3: TGTGCCAGCAGCAAGACAGGTTATAGGGATTCACCCCTCCACTTT.

The CDR3 coding sequence is TGTGCCATCTCGGAACAGAACACTGAAGCTTTCTTT. It is translated as CAISEQNTEAFF. The V and J genes are TRBV10-3 and TRBJ1-1; D gene ambiguous. Trimming stripped 8 bases from V and 1 base from J, with 8 bases between. Germline V lookup: CDR1 ENHRY, CDR2 SYGVKD. This CDR3 spans 12 amino acids.

This clone was seen just once. The chain has TRBV28 and TRBJ1-4, with D unresolved. V gave up 1 base and J gave up 7 bases, with 10 bases separating them. This CDR3 region has 14 residues. From germline, CDR1 is MDHEN and CDR2 SYDVKM. The CDR3 DNA sequence: TGTGCCAGCAGTTTATCCCAGGTACCTGAAAAACTGTTTTTT. It is translated as CASSLSQVPEKLFF.

Notes on this clone: Other DNA sequences in the same sample also yield this CDR3. The genes are TRBV7-3 and TRBJ2-7; D might be TRBD2 (6 bases). The CDR3 has 14 amino acids. Trimming pared 4 bases from V and 6 bases from J, leaving 16 bases between. The germline V gene has CDR1 SGHTA and CDR2 FQGTGA. The DNA of the CDR3 is TGTGCCAGCAGCTCATCTGCCGGGACTGGCGAGCAGTACTTC. Amino acid sequence: CASSSSAGTGEQYF.

CDR3 amino acids: CASSPRTGVYNEQFF. CDR3 DNA: TGTGCCAGCAGCCCCAGGACAGGGGTCTACAATGAGCAGTTCTTC. The chain is built from TRBV5-4 and TRBJ2-1; 9 bases align to TRBD1. The length of the CDR3 is 15 residues. CDR1 SGHNT and CDR2 YYREEE come from the germline V gene (reference sequence). Trimming cost V 4 bases and J 3 bases; bases outside gene matches: 5.

The rearrangement links TRBV7-9 to TRBJ1-4; D unclear. Germline V gives CDR1 SEHNR, CDR2 FQNEAQ (reference sequence). CDR3 size: 15 residues. V lost 0 bases, J lost 7 bases, and 12 bases lay in between. CDR3 residues: CASSLAEGGREKLFF. The CDR3, as DNA: TGTGCCAGCAGCTTAGCAGAAGGAGGACGTGAAAAACTGTTTTTT.

The chain carries TRBV18 and TRBJ1-5, with a possible D match to TRBD1 (6 bases). CDR1 and CDR2 from the germline V gene are KGHSH and LQKENI. Between the trimmed V and J ends, which lost 6 bases and 6 bases, there was a span of 18 bases. The CDR3 covers 15 residues. In nucleotides, the CDR3 is TGTGCCAGCTCCCTCAGGGGAAGAACGGGTCAGCCCCAGCATTTT. Protein: CASSLRGRTGQPQHF.

The genes are TRBV4-3 and TRBJ1-1; 9 nucleotides align to TRBD1. V dropped 1 base and J dropped 4; count of bases not matched to a gene: 4. The length of the CDR3 is 15 residues. Per germline, CDR1 LGHNA and CDR2 YSLEER. The CDR3 is CASSQVGQGFTEAFF. The CDR3 coding sequence is TGCGCCAGCAGCCAAGTGGGACAGGGTTTCACTGAAGCTTTCTTT.

There are a few counts of this clone. The gene calls are TRBV3-1 (or the pseudogene TRBV3-2) and TRBJ1-2; D is ambiguous. This CDR3 is 12 amino acids long. Germline CDR1 and CDR2: LGHDT and YNNKEL (reference sequence). The V end lost 1 base, the J end lost 8 bases, and 8 bases lay between the germline ends. For the CDR3, the DNA is TGTGCCAGCAGCCAAGTGGCAGCCGGCTACACCTTC. Its protein is CASSQVAAGYTF.

This chain joins TRBV7-4 and TRBJ2-5, with D perhaps being TRBD1 or TRBD2 (6 bases each). V shed 1 base and J shed 0 bases, with 15 bases lying between them. From germline, CDR1 is SGHVT and CDR2 SQSDAQ. There are 17 residues in the CDR3. CDR3 sequence (DNA): TGTGCCAGCAGCTTAGAGGGGGAGGCCCTTTACCAAGAGACCCAGTACTTC. Its translation: CASSLEGEALYQETQYF.

To note about this clone: Other nucleotide sequences from this sample produce the same CDR3. V gene TRBV9 combines with J gene TRBJ2-3; D remains ambiguous. The CDR3 runs to 13 residues. V lost 0 bases and J lost 2, with 4 bases in between. Germline loops: CDR1 SGDLS, CDR2 YYNGEE. CDR3 in amino acids: CASSVGDTDTQYF. The CDR3 DNA follows: TGTGCCAGCAGCGTAGGGGACACAGATACGCAGTATTTT.

The chain uses TRBV7-9 and TRBJ2-5; 10 bases are a match to TRBD2. The CDR3 is 16 residues long. Losses at the gene ends were 2 bases for V and 5 bases for J; bases not matched to a gene: 8. Germline V gene lookup returns CDR1 SEHNR and CDR2 FQNEAQ (reference sequence). As DNA, the CDR3 is TGTGCCAGCAGCTTATCGTTTAGCGGGAGGCAGGAGACCCAGTACTTC. Protein: CASSLSFSGRQETQYF.

This chain uses TRBV19 with TRBJ1-5, with D possibly being TRBD1 (5 bases). The CDR3 totals 14 residues. Trimming shortened V by 2 bases and J by 7 bases, and 12 bases separated the two germline ends. Germline loops: CDR1 LNHDA, CDR2 SQIVND (reference sequence). This chain's CDR3 is CASSIPDSSQPQHF. The CDR3 DNA sequence: TGTGCCAGTAGTATACCCGACAGTTCCCAGCCCCAGCATTTT.

The chain's CDR3 is CASKPTGFNTGELFF. In DNA, the CDR3 is TGCGCCAGCAAACCTACAGGGTTCAACACCGGGGAGCTGTTTTTT. The rearrangement joins TRBV5-1 to TRBJ2-2; perhaps TRBD1 as D (6 bases). Per germline, CDR1 SGHRS and CDR2 YFSETQ. The length of the CDR3 is 15 residues. Trimming left V 6 bases short and J 2 bases short, with 14 bases between. The full variable domain, in which reference TRBV5-1 and TRBJ2-2 provide the parts outside the CDR3, is KAGVTQTPRYLIKTRGQQVTLSCSPISGHRSVSWYQQTPGQGLQFLFEYFSETQRNKGNFPGRFSGRQFSNSRSEMNVSTLELGDSALYLCASKPTGFNTGELFFGEGSRLTVL.

In this sample, this clone turned up once. V usage is TRBV9 and J usage is TRBJ1-1, with D possibly matching TRBD1 (5 bases). The CDR3 spans 15 residues. The ends were cut back, 4 bases at V and 5 bases at J, with 18 bases in the middle. Germline loops: CDR1 SGDLS, CDR2 YYNGEE. CDR3 bases: TGTGCCAGCAGCCCCCACCAAGGCGGGGGGACTGAAGCTTTCTTT. Translated: CASSPHQGGGTEAFF.

The chain carries TRBV9 and TRBJ1-2, with a weak D call TRBD1 (6 bases). The CDR3 runs 14 residues. The germline V and J ends were trimmed by 0 bases and 5 bases, with 11 bases remaining between them. CDR1 is SGDLS and CDR2 is YYNGEE in the germline V gene. CDR3: CASSVATGRYGYTF. DNA for the CDR3: TGTGCCAGCAGCGTAGCTACAGGGAGGTATGGCTACACCTTC.

This chain links TRBV11-2 with TRBJ2-7, with a weak D call TRBD2 (5 bases). V dropped 8 bases and J dropped 2 bases, with 10 bases sitting between them. The CDR3 extends over 12 amino acids. Per the germline V gene, CDR1 is SGHAT and CDR2 is FQNNGV. CDR3 coding DNA: TGTGCCAGCGTCCGGGATCCCTACGAGCAGTACTTC. Translated, it gives CASVRDPYEQYF.

The rearrangement uses TRBV27 and TRBJ2-1; TRBD2 agrees at 9 bases. Germline CDR1 and CDR2: MNHEY and SMNVEV (reference sequence). With 5 bases clipped from V and 1 base from J, the junction kept 3 bases outside the gene matches. The CDR3 covers 15 residues. CDR3 DNA: TGTGCCAGCAGTCCCCTAGCGGGATCCTACAATGAGCAGTTCTTC. It yields the protein CASSPLAGSYNEQFF.

This clone occurred once. This rearrangement joins TRBV15 to TRBJ2-2; D may correspond to TRBD1 or TRBD2 (5 bases each). The germline gives CDR1 LNHNV, CDR2 YYDKDF (reference sequence). The CDR3 runs 17 residues. Trimming removed 0 bases at V and 1 base at J, with 12 bases between. The CDR3 spells CATSRDLEGRNTGELFF. CDR3 DNA sequence: TGTGCCACCAGCAGAGATTTAGAGGGGAGGAACACCGGGGAGCTGTTTTTT.

V gene TRBV5-1 combines with J gene TRBJ2-3; the match to TRBD2 covers 13 bases. The CDR3 is 16 amino acids. Germline CDR1 reads SGHRS; CDR2 reads YFSETQ. Trimming at V came to 3 bases and at J to 4 bases, leaving 5 bases not matched to a gene. The CDR3 DNA reads TGCGCCAGCAGCTCCGGACTAGCGGGGGCGGCAGATACGCAGTATTTT. This codes for CASSSGLAGAADTQYF.